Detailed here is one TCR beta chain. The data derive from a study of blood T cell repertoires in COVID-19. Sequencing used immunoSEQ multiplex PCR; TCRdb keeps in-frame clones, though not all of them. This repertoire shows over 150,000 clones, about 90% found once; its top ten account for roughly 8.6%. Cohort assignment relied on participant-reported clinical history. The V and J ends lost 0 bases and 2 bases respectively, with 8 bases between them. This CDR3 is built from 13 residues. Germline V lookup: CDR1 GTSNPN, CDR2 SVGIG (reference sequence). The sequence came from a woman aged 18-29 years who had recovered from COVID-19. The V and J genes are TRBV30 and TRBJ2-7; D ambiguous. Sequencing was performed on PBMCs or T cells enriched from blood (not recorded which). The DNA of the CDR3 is TGTGCCTGGAGTGTACCCAGGACCTACGAGCAGTACTTC. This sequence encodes CAWSVPRTYEQYF.